One and the same sample provided the 17 T cell receptor beta chains below, sequenced in a study of T-cell reconstitution after alpha-beta-depleted transplantation in children. Unique molecular identifiers were incorporated during preparation of the TCRbeta library. TCRdb redid the calling of the PCR reads with MiXCR, one entry per CDR3 protein. The sample comprises some 250,000 distinct CDR3 sequences, approximately 12% of which are singletons, and around 3% rests with the top ten. The specimen comprised PBMCs from the stem cell graft donor, sampled from the stem cell graft. Receptors were obtained from a human donor who donated a stem cell graft to a child with acute lymphoblastic leukemia.

Remarks on this clonotype: A much larger clone lies a single base off, so this may be a read error. This chain connects TRBV5-1 to TRBJ1-2; 8 positions match TRBD1. Trimming at V came to 4 bases and at J to 8 bases, leaving 10 bases not matched to a gene. There are 14 residues in the CDR3. Germline V gene sequence: CDR1 SGHRS, CDR2 YFSETQ. Here the CDR3 DNA reads TGCGCCAGCAGCCAGATCGACAGGGGATACGGCTACACCTTC. Encoded protein: CASSQIDRGYGYTF.

This clonotype was counted many times. The V call is TRBV28, the J call TRBJ2-5; no clear D. CDR3 length: 14 amino acids. The V gene lost 3 bases and the J gene lost 5 bases, with 13 bases spanning the gap. CDR1 and CDR2 from the germline V gene are MDHEN and SYDVKM. CDR3 loop: CASSFPTSTETQYF. Here the CDR3 DNA reads TGTGCCAGCAGTTTCCCCACCTCTACGGAGACCCAGTACTTC.

This clonotype was seen repeatedly, ten times or more. This chain connects TRBV20-1 to TRBJ2-7; either TRBD1 or TRBD2 may supply D (5 bases each). The germline V gene encodes CDR1 DFQATT and CDR2 SNEGSKA (reference sequence). The CDR3 sequence is 18 residues long. V lost 3 bases to trimming and J lost 3 bases, with 27 bases between them. The CDR3 loop reads CSASSERSANRRHYEQYF. In DNA, the CDR3 is TGCAGTGCTAGTAGCGAGCGTAGCGCCAACAGGCGCCACTACGAGCAGTACTTC.

This clonotype was observed many times. The chain uses TRBV4-3 and TRBJ1-2; D gene uncertain. From germline, CDR1 is LGHNA and CDR2 YSLEER. This CDR3 comprises 13 residues. V was shortened by 2 bases and J by 3 bases, with 7 bases between the two germline ends. CDR3 residues: CASSQQPHYGYTF. CDR3 coding DNA: TGCGCCAGCAGCCAACAACCCCACTATGGCTACACCTTC.

This clonotype was recorded many times. The chain combines TRBV5-1 with TRBJ1-6; D ambiguous. CDR1 is SGHRS and CDR2 is YFSETQ in the germline V gene. The CDR3 totals 17 residues. V was cut by 0 bases and J by 10 bases, with 20 bases left in between. The CDR3 sequence is CASSLGNGGLSVSPLHF. The CDR3 DNA sequence: TGCGCCAGCAGCTTGGGAAACGGAGGATTATCGGTATCACCCCTCCACTTT.

Ten or more counts support this clonotype. The chain combines TRBV7-2 with TRBJ2-7; D not certain. Trimming removed 3 bases from V and 2 bases from J, with 14 bases in between. The length of the CDR3 is 15 residues. Per germline, CDR1 SGHTA and CDR2 FQGNSA. The CDR3 region has the DNA TGTGCCAGCAGCTTGGCTGGGTCCCTACCCTACGAGCAGTACTTC. Amino acids: CASSLAGSLPYEQYF.

This clonotype appeared many times. The chain is built from TRBV20-1 and TRBJ2-5, with a tentative D call TRBD1 (6 bases). The germline V gene has CDR1 DFQATT and CDR2 SNEGSKA (reference sequence). There are 14 residues in the CDR3. The V gene lost 0 bases and the J gene lost 5 bases, with 13 bases spanning the gap. CDR3 region: CSARDLQGWETQYF. The CDR3 DNA reads as TGCAGTGCTAGAGATTTACAGGGTTGGGAGACCCAGTACTTC.

This clonotype was observed at least ten times. The chain is built from TRBV5-5 and TRBJ1-3; D is unresolved. CDR3 length: 17 residues. Germline V gene sequence: CDR1 SGHKS, CDR2 YYEKEE (reference sequence). V gave up 4 bases and J gave up 0 bases, with 17 bases separating them. DNA of the CDR3: TGTGCCAGCAGCCCACGGGTGGAGGCCTACTCTGGAAACACCATATATTTT. It specifies CASSPRVEAYSGNTIYF.

The sample holds many counts of this clonotype. The V and J genes are TRBV10-3 and TRBJ2-5, with unresolved D. The CDR3 extends over 12 amino acids. Trimming stripped 0 bases from V and 3 bases from J, with 2 bases between. CDR1 and CDR2 (germline): ENHRY, SYGVKD. The CDR3 region is CAISESEETQYF. CDR3 in DNA: TGTGCCATCAGTGAGTCCGAAGAGACCCAGTACTTC.

This clonotype occurred many times. CDR3 sequence: CSARRGTAFF. The CDR3 DNA is TGCAGTGCCCGGCGGGGTACAGCTTTCTTT. The chain links TRBV20-1 to TRBJ1-1; D unclear. This CDR3 region has 10 residues. CDR1 and CDR2 from the germline V gene are DFQATT and SNEGSKA (reference sequence). The V and J ends lost 6 bases and 10 bases respectively, with 12 bases between them.

The chain links TRBV12-3 or TRBV12-4 to TRBJ2-5; D is possibly TRBD1 (5 bases). This CDR3 region has 13 residues. V gave up 5 bases and J gave up 1 base, with 8 bases separating them. The CDR3 DNA sequence: TGTGCCAGCAGTGTGCAGGGCCAAGAGACCCAGTACTTC. This codes for CASSVQGQETQYF.

This clonotype occurred many times. The chain couples TRBV20-1 to TRBJ2-5; no clear D. Trimming removed 0 bases at V and 3 bases at J, with 8 bases between. Germline loops: CDR1 DFQATT, CDR2 SNEGSKA (reference sequence). The CDR3 has 13 residues. This CDR3 reads CSARDGPKETQYF. The CDR3 DNA reads TGCAGTGCTAGAGACGGGCCGAAAGAGACCCAGTACTTC.

In regard to this clonotype: A clone one base away is much larger, so this may be a read error. This chain links TRBV15 with TRBJ1-1, with unresolved D. V was cut by 7 bases and J by 0 bases, with 15 bases left in between. CDR3 length: 15 amino acids. CDR1 is LNHNV and CDR2 is YYDKDF in the germline V gene (reference sequence). The CDR3 protein is CATTEQLRMNTEAFF. CDR3 nucleotides: TGTGCCACCACCGAACAGCTTAGAATGAACACTGAAGCTTTCTTT.

Many counts were recorded for this clonotype. The genes are TRBV5-1 and TRBJ2-4; possibly TRBD2 for D (5 bases). From germline, CDR1 is SGHRS and CDR2 YFSETQ. The CDR3 contains 15 residues. Trimming removed 1 base at V and 9 bases at J, with 17 bases between. The CDR3 DNA sequence: TGCGCCAGCAGCTTGAGCGGAGTAGATCGAAGCATTCAGTACTTC. It specifies CASSLSGVDRSIQYF.

This clonotype was observed many times. This chain uses TRBV24-1 with TRBJ2-2; D not resolved. This CDR3 comprises 15 residues. Germline V gives CDR1 KGHDR, CDR2 SFDVKD. Between the trimmed V and J ends, which lost 5 bases and 0 bases, there was a span of 9 bases. This CDR3 is CATSGALANTGELFF. As DNA, the CDR3 is TGTGCCACCAGTGGCGCGCTAGCGAACACCGGGGAGCTGTTTTTT.

Ten or more counts support this clonotype. The CDR3 spells CASSLGRNEQFF. The CDR3 nucleotides read TGTGCCAGCAGCTTAGGGCGAAATGAGCAGTTCTTC. The rearrangement uses TRBV7-3 and TRBJ2-1; D is ambiguous. The CDR3 sequence is 12 residues long. Germline CDR1 reads SGHTA; CDR2 reads FQGTGA. V lost 2 bases, J lost 7 bases, and 6 bases lay in between. Drawing the rest from reference TRBV7-3 and TRBJ2-1, the complete variable domain is GAGVSQTPSNKVTEKGKYVELRCDPISGHTALYWYRQSLGQGPEFLIYFQGTGAADDSGLPNDRFFAVRPEGSVSTLKIQRTERGDSAVYLCASSLGRNEQFFGPGTRLTVL.

This clonotype was detected only a few times. The chain joins TRBV18 to TRBJ1-1, with D possibly matching TRBD1 (6 bases). CDR3 size: 13 residues. Trimming took off 3 bases at V and 6 bases at J, with 11 bases between the two ends. Germline CDR1 reads KGHSH; CDR2 reads LQKENI. The DNA for the CDR3 is TGTGCCAGCTCACCGGGGGCAGGGGCTGAAGCTTTCTTT. Amino acid sequence: CASSPGAGAEAFF.